The next 24 T cell receptor beta chains were all read from a single sample in a study of cytomegalovirus exposure and HLA in healthy donors. Primers: 60 Vbeta forward and 13 Jbeta reverse. Libraries were prepared by immunoSEQ multiplex PCR; TCRdb keeps only in-frame clonotypes and omits some of them. This sample has about 200,000 clones, with around 77% found just once. Sample: PBMCs. These receptors originate from a woman in her 30s in good health and CMV-seronegative.

The chain joins TRBV7-3 to TRBJ2-3; the D gene is possibly TRBD1 (5 bases). This CDR3 is built from 14 residues. Germline loops: CDR1 SGHTA, CDR2 FQGTGA. Trimming shortened V by 4 bases and J by 3 bases, and 11 bases separated the two germline ends. CDR3 amino acids: CASSSGPGTDTQYF. The DNA of the CDR3 is TGTGCCAGCAGCTCCGGACCAGGGACAGATACGCAGTATTTT.

The V call is TRBV5-4, the J call TRBJ1-5, with 9 bases fitting TRBD1. This CDR3 contains 13 residues. V gave up 6 bases and J gave up 7 bases; unmatched junction bases: 5. Germline V gene data show CDR1 as SGHNT and CDR2 as YYREEE (reference sequence). The chain's CDR3 is CASTRDREQPQHF. Written as DNA, the CDR3 is TGTGCCAGCACCCGGGACAGGGAACAGCCCCAGCATTTT.

The J gene is TRBJ2-2, the V gene TRBV9; the match to TRBD2 covers 7 bases. The CDR3 totals 16 residues. V shed 3 bases, J shed 6 bases, and the junction held 11 bases outside the gene matches. Germline loops: CDR1 SGDLS, CDR2 YYNGEE. The CDR3 DNA follows: TGTGCCAGCAGCGCCCTGCGGCGGGGAGGGCCCGGGGAGCTGTTTTTT. Residues: CASSALRRGGPGELFF.

The chain couples TRBV5-1 to TRBJ2-7; D remains unclear. V shed 5 bases and J shed 3 bases, with 12 bases lying between them. The CDR3 totals 13 residues. The germline V gene has CDR1 SGHRS and CDR2 YFSETQ. The CDR3 sequence is CASSLQISYEQYF. CDR3 DNA: TGCGCCAGCAGTTTGCAAATTAGCTACGAGCAGTACTTC.

V and J are TRBV21-1 and TRBJ1-5; the table's D gene call, TRBD1, was not cross checked with the DNA. TRBV21-1 is annotated as a pseudogene. The CDR3 totals 19 residues. The CDR3 sequence: CASGHPPQEQGVDNQPQHF. In DNA form, the CDR3 reads TGTGCCAGCGGACACCCCCCCCAGGAACAGGGGGTTGACAATCAGCCCCAGCATTTT.

The rearrangement uses TRBV30 and TRBJ2-2, with D maybe TRBD2 (5 bases). The CDR3 extends over 12 amino acids. Trimming pared 3 bases from V and 3 bases from J, leaving 5 bases between. Germline values: CDR1 GTSNPN, CDR2 SVGIG (reference sequence). The chain's CDR3 is CAWSGDTGELFF. DNA of the CDR3: TGTGCCTGGAGCGGGGACACCGGGGAGCTGTTTTTT.

This clone was counted between two and nine times. The chain employs TRBV6-5 and TRBJ1-2, with D uncertain. CDR3 size: 15 residues. Germline V gene sequence: CDR1 MNHEY, CDR2 SVGAGI. V shed 6 bases and J shed 4 bases, with 18 bases lying between them. In DNA form, the CDR3 reads TGTGCCAGCAGCCGCCCCCCCCAAACTATCTATGGCTACACCTTC. Translated: CASSRPPQTIYGYTF.

The V and J genes are TRBV6-6 and TRBJ2-2; a weak D match, TRBD2 (5 bases). Germline values: CDR1 MNHNY, CDR2 SVGAGI (reference sequence). The length of the CDR3 is 14 residues. Trimming removed 7 bases at V and 2 bases at J, with 11 bases between. CDR3 sequence reads: CASNDGINTGELFF. The CDR3 DNA is TGTGCCAGCAATGACGGGATTAACACCGGGGAGCTGTTTTTT.

There are a few counts of this clone. The chain joins TRBV5-1 to TRBJ1-3; tentative D call: TRBD1 (6 bases). The CDR3 loop spans 15 amino acids. V lost 0 bases and J 2 bases, leaving 9 bases between the germline ends. CDR1 and CDR2 (germline): SGHRS, YFSETQ. CDR3: CASSLEDRPGNTIYF. The CDR3 region has the DNA TGCGCCAGCAGCTTGGAGGACAGACCTGGAAACACCATATATTTT.

This clone showed up just once. The chain links TRBV5-1 to TRBJ1-1; the D gene is possibly TRBD1 (6 bases). The CDR3 runs to 16 residues. The V and J ends lost 3 bases and 4 bases respectively, with 19 bases between them. CDR1 and CDR2 (germline): SGHRS, YFSETQ. Here the CDR3 reads CASSSPTPGVLTEAFF. In DNA form, the CDR3 reads TGCGCCAGCAGCTCACCCACCCCAGGGGTCCTCACTGAAGCTTTCTTT.

This rearrangement joins TRBV4-2 to TRBJ2-7; D is possibly TRBD1 (6 bases). CDR3 length: 14 residues. Trimming removed 4 bases at V and 2 bases at J, with 12 bases between. Germline loops: CDR1 LGHNA, CDR2 YNFKEQ. In DNA form, the CDR3 reads TGTGCCAGCAGCCCCGGGGCAGGGGCCTACGAGCAGTACTTC. The encoded protein is CASSPGAGAYEQYF.

J is TRBJ2-7 and V is TRBV11-2; 7 bases match TRBD1. The J segment lost 0 bases and the V segment lost 5 bases, leaving 7 bases of the junction unmatched. Per the germline V gene, CDR1 is SGHAT and CDR2 is FQNNGV. The CDR3 consists of 15 residues. CDR3 bases: TGTGCCAGCAGCCCCCCGACAGGGTACTCCTACGAGCAGTACTTC. It specifies CASSPPTGYSYEQYF.

The rearrangement uses TRBV6-1 and TRBJ2-3; 10 bases line up with TRBD2. In germline, CDR1 is MNHNS, CDR2 SASEGT. The CDR3 loop spans 15 amino acids. Germline trimming cut 4 bases from V and 2 bases from J; bases unmatched to any gene: 3. For the CDR3, the DNA is TGTGCCAGCAGTGCACTAGCGGGATCCACAGATACGCAGTATTTT. This gives the protein CASSALAGSTDTQYF.

The V and J genes are TRBV27 and TRBJ2-2; D is possibly TRBD2 (5 bases). V gave up 0 bases and J gave up 5 bases, with 10 bases separating them. This CDR3 has 15 amino acids. Germline V lookup: CDR1 MNHEY, CDR2 SMNVEV (reference sequence). The CDR3 sequence is CASSLSRTQTGELFF. As DNA, the CDR3 is TGTGCCAGCAGTTTATCGAGGACTCAGACCGGGGAGCTGTTTTTT.

The chain uses TRBV2 and TRBJ2-7; TRBD1 matches at 8 bases. Germline CDR1 SNHLY, CDR2 FYNNEI. The CDR3 runs 15 residues. V dropped 10 bases and J dropped 2; count of bases not matched to a gene: 13. Here the CDR3 DNA reads TGTGCCACAGGGGGCCTGGGACGGAAAACCTACGAGCAGTACTTC. Its translation is CATGGLGRKTYEQYF.

The chain joins TRBV7-9 to TRBJ2-3; perhaps TRBD2 as D (6 bases). The CDR3 has 19 amino acids. Looked up from germline, CDR1 is SEHNR and CDR2 is FQNEAQ (reference sequence). V was cut by 5 bases and J by 3 bases, with 27 bases left in between. CDR3 DNA: TGTGCCAGCAGCCTAACGTATCACCGTCCAGGTCGGGGGACAGATACGCAGTATTTT. Its protein is CASSLTYHRPGRGTDTQYF.

The chain combines TRBV5-4 with TRBJ1-4; tentative D call: TRBD1 (5 bases). CDR1 is SGHNT, CDR2 YYREEE, per germline (reference sequence). This CDR3 contains 14 residues. V was pared by 0 bases and J by 5 bases, with 8 bases between. CDR3 protein: CASSLAGKNEKLFF. For the CDR3, the DNA is TGTGCCAGCAGCTTGGCAGGGAAAAATGAAAAACTGTTTTTT.

The V and J genes are TRBV6-6 and TRBJ2-5; 9 bases line up with TRBD1. The J call may be mistaken, given a closer DNA end match to TRBJ2-7. The CDR3 is made up of 13 amino acids. Germline V CDR1 and CDR2: MNHNY, SVGAGI (reference sequence). The CDR3, as DNA: TGTGCCAGCAGTGGGACAGGGCTGGACGAGCAGTACTTC. Protein product: CASSGTGLDEQYF.

The chain is built from TRBV5-1 and TRBJ1-4, with TRBD1 matching over 7 bases. The CDR3 covers 14 residues. The V gene end was trimmed by 2 bases and the J gene end by 2 bases; junction bases not matched to a gene: 0. Per germline, CDR1 SGHRS and CDR2 YFSETQ. DNA of the CDR3: TGCGCCAGCAGCTTACAGGGGACTAATGAAAAACTGTTTTTT. Encoded protein: CASSLQGTNEKLFF.

This sequence joins TRBV28 and TRBJ2-7; D is uncertain. Germline assignment: CDR1 MDHEN and CDR2 SYDVKM. The V and J ends lost 3 bases and 4 bases respectively, with 7 bases between them. CDR3 length: 12 residues. The CDR3 coding sequence is TGTGCCAGCAGTTTCACTCGATACGAGCAGTACTTC. This gives the protein CASSFTRYEQYF.

CDR3 nucleotide sequence: TGCGCCAGCAGCTTGGATTTGGGGCGGGCTTTCTTT. Residues: CASSLDLGRAFF. The chain has TRBV5-1 and TRBJ1-1, with D perhaps TRBD1 (5 bases). Germline V CDR1 and CDR2: SGHRS, YFSETQ. The V and J ends lost 0 bases and 11 bases respectively, with 11 bases between them. The CDR3 sequence is 12 residues long. Full variable domain (remainder filled in from reference TRBV5-1 and TRBJ1-1): KAGVTQTPRYLIKTRGQQVTLSCSPISGHRSVSWYQQTPGQGLQFLFEYFSETQRNKGNFPGRFSGRQFSNSRSEMNVSTLELGDSALYLCASSLDLGRAFFGQGTRLTVV.

V and J are TRBV4-1 and TRBJ1-1; D perhaps matches TRBD1 (5 bases). The CDR3 length is 15 residues. V lost 0 bases and J lost 7, with 15 bases in between. Germline V CDR1 and CDR2: MGHRA, YSYEKL. CDR3 region: CASSQETLRGSEAFF. The DNA of the CDR3 is TGCGCCAGCAGCCAAGAGACCCTCCGGGGGAGTGAAGCTTTCTTT.

The chain links TRBV5-1 to TRBJ2-3; weak D call: TRBD2 (5 bases). Germline CDR1 SGHRS, CDR2 YFSETQ. Trimming pared 6 bases from V and 4 bases from J, leaving 18 bases between. The CDR3 totals 15 residues. This CDR3 reads CASTWRGSRPDTQYF. Written as DNA, the CDR3 is TGCGCCAGCACCTGGAGAGGGTCAAGGCCAGATACGCAGTATTTT.

This chain connects TRBV10-1 to TRBJ1-3, with D perhaps TRBD1 (6 bases). V was pared by 6 bases and J by 0 bases, with 12 bases between. This CDR3 comprises 15 residues. Germline V gene lookup returns CDR1 WNHNN and CDR2 SYGVQD (reference sequence). The chain's CDR3 is CASSGRTVSGNTIYF. The CDR3 DNA sequence: TGCGCCAGCAGCGGGAGGACAGTCTCTGGAAACACCATATATTTT.